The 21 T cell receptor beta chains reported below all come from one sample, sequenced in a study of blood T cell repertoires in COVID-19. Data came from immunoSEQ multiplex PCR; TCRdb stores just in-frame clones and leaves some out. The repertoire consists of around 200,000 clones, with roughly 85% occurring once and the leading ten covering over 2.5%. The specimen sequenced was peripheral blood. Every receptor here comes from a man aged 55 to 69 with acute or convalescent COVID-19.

CDR3 loop: CASTPRGSYSYEQYF. The DNA of the CDR3 is TGTGCCAGCACCCCCCGCGGGAGTTACTCCTACGAGCAGTACTTC. The rearrangement joins TRBV13 to TRBJ2-7, with TRBD2 matching 7 bases. CDR1 and CDR2 (germline): PRHDT, FYEKMQ (reference sequence). The CDR3 totals 15 residues. The junction had 9 bases not matched to a gene; V was cut back by 7 bases and J by 0 bases.

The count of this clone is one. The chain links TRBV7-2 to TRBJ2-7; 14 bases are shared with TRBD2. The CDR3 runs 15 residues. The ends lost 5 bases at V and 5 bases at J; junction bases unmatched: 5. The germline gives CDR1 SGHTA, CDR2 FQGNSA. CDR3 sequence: CASSPRLAGGNEQYF. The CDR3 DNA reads TGTGCCAGCAGCCCGAGACTAGCGGGAGGGAACGAGCAGTACTTC.

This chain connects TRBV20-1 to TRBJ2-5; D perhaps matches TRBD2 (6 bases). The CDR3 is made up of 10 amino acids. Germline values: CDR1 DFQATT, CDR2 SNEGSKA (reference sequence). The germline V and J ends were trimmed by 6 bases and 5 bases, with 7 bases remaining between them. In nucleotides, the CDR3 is TGCAGTGCAGGGAGGGAGACCCAGTACTTC. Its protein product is CSAGRETQYF.

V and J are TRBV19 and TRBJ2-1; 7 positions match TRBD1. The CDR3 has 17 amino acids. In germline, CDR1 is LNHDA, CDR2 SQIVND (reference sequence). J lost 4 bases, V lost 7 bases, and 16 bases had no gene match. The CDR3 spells CASTFQPNRDRYNEQFF. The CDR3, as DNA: TGTGCCAGTACATTCCAACCCAACCGGGACAGATACAATGAGCAGTTCTTC.

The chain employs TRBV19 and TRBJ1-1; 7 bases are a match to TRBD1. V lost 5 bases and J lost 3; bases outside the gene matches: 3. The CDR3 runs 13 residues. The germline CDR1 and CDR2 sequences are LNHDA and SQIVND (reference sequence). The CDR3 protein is CASSVDRDTEAFF. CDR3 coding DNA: TGTGCCAGTAGTGTCGACAGGGACACTGAAGCTTTCTTT.

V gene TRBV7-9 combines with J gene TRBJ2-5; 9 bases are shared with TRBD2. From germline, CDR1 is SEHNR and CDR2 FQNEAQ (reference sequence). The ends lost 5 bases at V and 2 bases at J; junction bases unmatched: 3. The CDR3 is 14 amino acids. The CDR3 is CASSPTSGQETQYF. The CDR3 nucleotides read TGTGCCAGCAGCCCGACTAGCGGTCAAGAGACCCAGTACTTC. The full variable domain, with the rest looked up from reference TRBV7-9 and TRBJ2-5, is DTGVSQNPRHKITKRGQNVTFRCDPISEHNRLYWYRQTLGQGPEFLTYFQNEAQLEKSRLLSDRFSAERPKGSFSTLEIQRTEQGDSAMYLCASSPTSGQETQYFGPGTRLLVL.

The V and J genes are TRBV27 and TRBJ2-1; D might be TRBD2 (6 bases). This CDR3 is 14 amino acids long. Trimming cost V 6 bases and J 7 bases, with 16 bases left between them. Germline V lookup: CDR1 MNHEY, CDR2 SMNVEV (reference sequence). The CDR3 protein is CASSWRGSGNEQFF. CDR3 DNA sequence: TGTGCCAGCAGCTGGCGGGGTTCGGGGAATGAGCAGTTCTTC.

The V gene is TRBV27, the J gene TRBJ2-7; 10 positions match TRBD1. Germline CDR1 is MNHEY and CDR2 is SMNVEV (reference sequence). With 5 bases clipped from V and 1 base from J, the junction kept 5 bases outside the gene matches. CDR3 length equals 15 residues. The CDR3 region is CASSGTGEGSYEQYF. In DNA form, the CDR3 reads TGTGCCAGCAGTGGGACAGGGGAGGGTTCCTACGAGCAGTACTTC.

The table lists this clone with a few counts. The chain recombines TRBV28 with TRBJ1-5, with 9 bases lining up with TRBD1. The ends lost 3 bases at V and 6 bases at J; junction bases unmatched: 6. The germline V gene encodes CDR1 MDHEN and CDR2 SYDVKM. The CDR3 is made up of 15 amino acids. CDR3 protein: CASSFGQGNTQPQHF. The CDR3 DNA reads TGTGCCAGCAGTTTCGGACAGGGGAACACTCAGCCCCAGCATTTT. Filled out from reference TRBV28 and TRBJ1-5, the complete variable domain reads DVKVTQSSRYLVKRTGEKVFLECVQDMDHENMFWYRQDPGLGLRLIYFSYDVKMKEKGDIPEGYSVSREKKERFSLILESASTNQTSMYLCASSFGQGNTQPQHFGDGTRLSIL.

CDR3 residues: CASTDRGISNEKLFF. The CDR3 DNA follows: TGTGCCAGCACGGACAGGGGAATCTCTAATGAAAAACTGTTTTTT. This chain links TRBV2 with TRBJ1-4; 9 nucleotides line up with TRBD1. There are 15 residues in the CDR3. The germline V gene has CDR1 SNHLY and CDR2 FYNNEI. The J segment lost 3 bases and the V segment lost 7 bases, leaving 6 bases of the junction unmatched.

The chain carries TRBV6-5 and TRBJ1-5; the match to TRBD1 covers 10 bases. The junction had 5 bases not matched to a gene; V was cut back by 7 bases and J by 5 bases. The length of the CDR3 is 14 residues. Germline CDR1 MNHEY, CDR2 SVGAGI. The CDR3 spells CASTPGQGHQPQHF. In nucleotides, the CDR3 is TGTGCCAGCACCCCGGGACAGGGGCATCAGCCCCAGCATTTT.

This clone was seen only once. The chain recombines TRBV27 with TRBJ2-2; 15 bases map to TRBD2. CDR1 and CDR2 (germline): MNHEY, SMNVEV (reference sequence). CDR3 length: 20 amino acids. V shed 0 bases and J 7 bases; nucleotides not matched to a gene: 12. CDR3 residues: CASSLSLGLAGGPRDGELFF. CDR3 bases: TGTGCCAGCAGTTTATCGCTCGGACTAGCGGGAGGGCCTAGGGACGGGGAGCTGTTTTTT.

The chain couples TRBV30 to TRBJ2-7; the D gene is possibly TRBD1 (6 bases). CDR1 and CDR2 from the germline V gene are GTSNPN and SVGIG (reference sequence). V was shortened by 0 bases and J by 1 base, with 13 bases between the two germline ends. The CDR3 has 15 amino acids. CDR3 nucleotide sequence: TGTGCCTGGAGTGTACAGGGCGGATCTTCCTACGAGCAGTACTTC. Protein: CAWSVQGGSSYEQYF.

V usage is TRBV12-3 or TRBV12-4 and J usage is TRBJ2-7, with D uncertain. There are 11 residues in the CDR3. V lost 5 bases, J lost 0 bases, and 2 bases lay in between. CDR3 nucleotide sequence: TGTGCCAGCAGTCACTCCTACGAGCAGTACTTC. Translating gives CASSHSYEQYF.

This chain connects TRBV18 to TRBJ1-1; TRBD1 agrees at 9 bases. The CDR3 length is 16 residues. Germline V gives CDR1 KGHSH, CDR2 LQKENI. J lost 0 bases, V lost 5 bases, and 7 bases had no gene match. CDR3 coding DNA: TGTGCCAGCTCATCAGTACAGGGGGCCATGAACACTGAAGCTTTCTTT. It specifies CASSSVQGAMNTEAFF.

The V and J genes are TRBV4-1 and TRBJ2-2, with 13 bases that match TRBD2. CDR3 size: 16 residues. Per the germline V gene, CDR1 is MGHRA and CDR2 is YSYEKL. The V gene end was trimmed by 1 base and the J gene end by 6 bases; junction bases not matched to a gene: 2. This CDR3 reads CASSQGLAGGAGELFF. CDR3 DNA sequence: TGCGCCAGCAGCCAAGGACTAGCGGGAGGTGCCGGGGAGCTGTTTTTT.

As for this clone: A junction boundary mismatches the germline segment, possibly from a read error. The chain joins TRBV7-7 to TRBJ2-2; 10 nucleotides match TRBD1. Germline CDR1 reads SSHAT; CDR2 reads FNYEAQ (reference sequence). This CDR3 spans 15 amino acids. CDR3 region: CASRAGTGDTGELFF. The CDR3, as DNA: TGTGCTAGCAGGGCCGGGACAGGGGATACCGGGGAGCTGTTTTTT.

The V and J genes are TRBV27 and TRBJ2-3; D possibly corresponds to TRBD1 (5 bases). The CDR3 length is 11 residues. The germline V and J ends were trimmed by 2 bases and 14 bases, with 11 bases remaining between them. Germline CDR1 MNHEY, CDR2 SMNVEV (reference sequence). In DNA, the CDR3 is TGTGCCAGCAGTTTAAGGGGCCGGGCGTATTTT. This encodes CASSLRGRAYF.

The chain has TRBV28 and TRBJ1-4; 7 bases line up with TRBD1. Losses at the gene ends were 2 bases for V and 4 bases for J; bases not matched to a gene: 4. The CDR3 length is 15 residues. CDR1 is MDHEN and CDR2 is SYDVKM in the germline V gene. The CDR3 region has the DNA TGTGCCAGCAGTTTACCCGGGACAGTTAATGAAAAACTGTTTTTT. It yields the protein CASSLPGTVNEKLFF.

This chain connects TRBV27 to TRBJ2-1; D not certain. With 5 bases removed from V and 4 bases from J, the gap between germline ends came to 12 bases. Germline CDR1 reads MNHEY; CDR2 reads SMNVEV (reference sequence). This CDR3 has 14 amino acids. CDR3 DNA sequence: TGTGCCAGCAGTACTATCGGTTCGTACAATGAGCAGTTCTTC. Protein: CASSTIGSYNEQFF.

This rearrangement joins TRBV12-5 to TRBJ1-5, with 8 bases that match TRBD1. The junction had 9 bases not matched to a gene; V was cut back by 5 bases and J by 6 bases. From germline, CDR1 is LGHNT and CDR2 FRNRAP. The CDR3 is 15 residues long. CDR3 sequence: CASGLDRGGSQPQHF. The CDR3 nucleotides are TGTGCTAGTGGTCTTGACAGGGGAGGAAGTCAGCCCCAGCATTTT. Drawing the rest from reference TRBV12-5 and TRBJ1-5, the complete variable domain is DARVTQTPRHKVTEMGQEVTMRCQPILGHNTVFWYRQTMMQGLELLAYFRNRAPLDDSGMPKDRFSAEMPDATLATLKIQPSEPRDSAVYFCASGLDRGGSQPQHFGDGTRLSIL.